The subject of this entry is one T cell receptor beta chain. Which antigen it targets is not known. Base qualities are not at hand, and no much larger clone is one base apart. The sample comes from a study of blood T cell repertoires in COVID-19 (dated by TCRdb to 2020 to 2022). Looking at the study overall: Collaborator samples came from the United States, Italy and Spain and covered acute and convalescent phases of COVID-19. A freely available public database, intended as a resource for researchers studying the immune response to SARS-CoV-2, is where the repertoires were released. The samples were drawn from two sources: the first 160 participants of the ongoing ImmuneRACE study, and 950 to 1,500 subjects contributed by 6 global collaborators. The prospective study material was composed of cDNA or gDNA derived from T cells, B-cell-depleted T cells, or PBMCs. Nearly every sample came with metadata listing a de-identified subject ID, COVID-19 status, age in years and sex. Where available, HLA class I and class II types were obtained from metadata supplied by the sample provider rather than from assay-based typing. Deeply sampled blood TCRbeta repertoires from subjects exposed to, actively infected with, or recovered from COVID-19 were included in the dataset.

The immunoSEQ Assay, a bias-controlled multiplex PCR, was used to amplify TCRbeta CDR3 regions from genomic DNA. The paper's processing steps were these. The number of nucleated cells in each sample was estimated by amplification of reference gene primers within the assay. To quantify the absolute abundance of each unique TCRbeta CDR3 rearrangement, sequence reads were collapsed and filtered. For each sample, productive Simpson clonality was calculated as the square root of Simpson's diversity index over productive rearrangements. TCRdb limited this immuneACCESS table to in-frame rearrangements with V and J called. A share of clones is missing; checked studies link under half to unresolved V genes, and the rest is unexplained. V, J and clone size are those of that table, while D and trimming were read from the DNA. This sample gives more than 250,000 clones in total; roughly 86% of them show up just once. Roughly 3% of the sample is in the top ten clones.

The paper's findings and limits, for the study overall: Clinical and demographic metadata were provided uncurated, with the amount varying by source and participant.

There are 13 amino acids in the CDR3, from cysteine to phenylalanine inclusive. The entry retains the CDR3 DNA only, 39 bases that are in frame from base 1. The V end loses 1 base and the J end loses 7 bases, and a stretch of 10 bases separates them. Participants in the prospective study were aged roughly 18 to 100 years, lived in under 30 United States geographic areas, and enrolled through a virtual design. Cohort assignment in the prospective study relied on participant-reported clinical history from a screening survey and a study questionnaire. Recovered participants in ImmuneRACE Cohort 3 were defined as having two consecutive negative NP/OP PCR tests, clearance from a healthcare professional, or resolution of symptoms. In the prospective study, whole blood, serum and a nasopharyngeal or oropharyngeal swab were collected from each participant by mobile phlebotomists. Additional blood draws and questionnaires over an approximately two-month period could optionally be provided by prospective study participants. Before DNA extraction, prospective study blood samples were shipped either frozen or at room temperature.

Sequenced: PBMCs or T cells enriched from blood (not recorded which). The sequence was obtained from a woman aged 18-29 years who had recovered from COVID-19. The sequence is built from TRBV12-3 or TRBV12-4 and TRBJ2-5; there is no confident call for the D gene. The CDR3 in this case is CASSLGTLVTQYF. The nucleotide sequence is TGTGCCAGCAGTTTAGGTACTCTGGTGACCCAGTACTTC.